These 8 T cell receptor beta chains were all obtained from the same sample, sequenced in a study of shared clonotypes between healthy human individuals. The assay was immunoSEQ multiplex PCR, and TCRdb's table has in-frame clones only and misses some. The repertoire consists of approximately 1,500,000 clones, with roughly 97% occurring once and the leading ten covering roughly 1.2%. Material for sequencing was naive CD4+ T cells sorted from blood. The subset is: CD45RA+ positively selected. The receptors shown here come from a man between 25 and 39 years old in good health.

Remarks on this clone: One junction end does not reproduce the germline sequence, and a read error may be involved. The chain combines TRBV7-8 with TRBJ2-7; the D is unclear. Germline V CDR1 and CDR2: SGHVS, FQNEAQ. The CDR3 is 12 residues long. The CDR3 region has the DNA TGTGCCAGCAGCTTCCGGGCCCGCCAGTGGAACTTC. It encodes CASSFRARQWNF. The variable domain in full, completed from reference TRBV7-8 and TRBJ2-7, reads GAGVSQSPRYKVAKRGQDVALRCDPISGHVSLFWYQQALGQGPEFLTYFQNEAQLDKSGLPSDRFFAERPEGSVSTLKIQRTQQEDSAVYLCASSFRARQWNFGPGTRLTVT.

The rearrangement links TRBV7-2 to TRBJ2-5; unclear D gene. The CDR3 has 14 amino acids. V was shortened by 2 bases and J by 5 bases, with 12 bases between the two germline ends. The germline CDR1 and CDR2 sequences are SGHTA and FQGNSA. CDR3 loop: CASSLLPPRETQYF. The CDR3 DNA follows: TGTGCCAGCAGCTTACTGCCTCCCCGGGAGACCCAGTACTTC.

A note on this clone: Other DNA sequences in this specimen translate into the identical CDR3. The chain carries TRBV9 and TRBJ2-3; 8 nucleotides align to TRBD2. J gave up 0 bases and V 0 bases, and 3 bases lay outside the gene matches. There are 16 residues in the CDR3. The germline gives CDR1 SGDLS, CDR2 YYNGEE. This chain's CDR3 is CASSVGSGSSTDTQYF. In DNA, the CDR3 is TGTGCCAGCAGCGTAGGGAGCGGGAGCAGCACAGATACGCAGTATTTT.

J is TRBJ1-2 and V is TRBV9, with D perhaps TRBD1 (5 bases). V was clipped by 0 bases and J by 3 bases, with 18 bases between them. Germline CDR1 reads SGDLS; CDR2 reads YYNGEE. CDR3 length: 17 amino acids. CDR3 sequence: CASSVALWGADDYGYTF. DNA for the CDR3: TGTGCCAGCAGCGTAGCCCTTTGGGGCGCGGACGACTATGGCTACACCTTC.

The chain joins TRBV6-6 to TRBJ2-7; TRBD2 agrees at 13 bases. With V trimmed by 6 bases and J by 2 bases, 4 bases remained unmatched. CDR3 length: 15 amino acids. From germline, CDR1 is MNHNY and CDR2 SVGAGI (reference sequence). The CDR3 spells CASSPGLAGTYEQYF. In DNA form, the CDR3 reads TGTGCCAGCAGCCCGGGACTAGCGGGAACCTACGAGCAGTACTTC.

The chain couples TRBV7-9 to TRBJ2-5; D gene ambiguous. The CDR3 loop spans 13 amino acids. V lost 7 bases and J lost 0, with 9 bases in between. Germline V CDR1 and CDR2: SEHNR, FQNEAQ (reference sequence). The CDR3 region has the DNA TGTGCCAGCACCGTTGGTGACCAAGAGACCCAGTACTTC. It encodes CASTVGDQETQYF.

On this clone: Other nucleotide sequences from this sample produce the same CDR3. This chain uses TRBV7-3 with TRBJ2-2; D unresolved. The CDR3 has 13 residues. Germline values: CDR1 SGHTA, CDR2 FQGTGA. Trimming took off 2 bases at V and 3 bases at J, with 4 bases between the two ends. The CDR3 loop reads CASSLGYTGELFF. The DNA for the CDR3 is TGTGCCAGCAGCTTAGGATACACCGGGGAGCTGTTTTTT.

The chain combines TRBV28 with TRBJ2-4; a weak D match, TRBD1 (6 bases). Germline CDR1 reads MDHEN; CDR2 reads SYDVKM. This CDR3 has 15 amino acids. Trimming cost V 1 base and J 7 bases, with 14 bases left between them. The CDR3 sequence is CASSLLVQGRNIQYF. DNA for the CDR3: TGTGCCAGCAGTTTATTGGTACAGGGTCGTAACATTCAGTACTTC. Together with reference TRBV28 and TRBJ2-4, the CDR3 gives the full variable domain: DVKVTQSSRYLVKRTGEKVFLECVQDMDHENMFWYRQDPGLGLRLIYFSYDVKMKEKGDIPEGYSVSREKKERFSLILESASTNQTSMYLCASSLLVQGRNIQYFGAGTRLSVL.